These 20 T cell receptor beta chains were sequenced from one sample in a study of regulatory T cells in long-lasting Graves disease. Construction of the TCR beta libraries employed iRepertoire HTBI primers in conjunction with Arm-PCR of CDR3 regions. Each CDR3 protein gets one entry after TCRdb re-called the multiplex PCR reads with MiXCR. There are hundreds of thousands of distinct CDR3 sequences in the sample; around a fifth occur only once, and 14% lies in the top ten. Time point: persistent/refractory GD, antithyroid drugs over 5 years with positive TRAb. RNA isolated from PBMCs was used to make the TCR library. Sequences were derived from peripheral blood mononuclear cells (PBMCs), sampled when the disease was refractory, from a patient treated with antithyroid drugs. The receptors stem from a female donor with Graves disease.

This clonotype was observed at least ten times. The chain has TRBV2 and TRBJ1-2; perhaps TRBD1 as D (6 bases). Trimming left V 5 bases short and J 5 bases short, with 12 bases between. Germline values: CDR1 SNHLY, CDR2 FYNNEI. The CDR3 is 13 amino acids. The CDR3 spells CASSQTGIYGYTF. The CDR3 coding sequence is TGTGCCAGCAGTCAGACAGGAATTTATGGCTACACCTTC.

This chain uses TRBV6-2 or TRBV6-3 with TRBJ2-7; no clear D. V was trimmed by 0 bases and J by 2 bases, leaving 5 bases between them. The germline V gene has CDR1 MNHEY and CDR2 SVGEGT. The CDR3 has 13 amino acids. The CDR3 loop is CASSYSPAYEQYF. The CDR3 DNA is TGTGCCAGCAGTTACTCGCCAGCCTACGAGCAGTACTTC.

The rearrangement joins TRBV28 to TRBJ1-2, with D maybe TRBD1 (5 bases). Trimming left V 4 bases short and J 8 bases short, with 11 bases between. Germline CDR1 is MDHEN and CDR2 is SYDVKM. CDR3 length equals 12 residues. CDR3: CASSWGGYGYTF. In DNA form, the CDR3 reads TGTGCCAGCAGTTGGGGGGGGTACGGCTACACCTTC.

This clonotype appeared many times. The chain uses TRBV10-3 and TRBJ2-5; no reliable D call. Looked up from germline, CDR1 is ENHRY and CDR2 is SYGVKD. V lost 3 bases and J 4 bases, leaving 9 bases between the germline ends. CDR3 length equals 13 residues. The CDR3 here is CAISDRTAETQYF. CDR3 sequence (DNA): TGTGCCATCAGTGATCGGACGGCAGAGACCCAGTACTTC.

This clonotype was detected ten times or more. This chain uses TRBV28 with TRBJ1-5; 7 bases align to TRBD1. CDR1 is MDHEN, CDR2 SYDVKM, per germline. This CDR3 is 15 amino acids long. V trimming: 6 bases; J trimming: 4 bases; junction bases outside the gene matches: 9. The CDR3 reads CASSLGDRVNQPQHF. In DNA, the CDR3 is TGTGCCAGCAGCTTAGGTGACAGGGTTAATCAGCCCCAGCATTTT.

This chain uses TRBV20-1 with TRBJ2-4; TRBD2 matches at 11 bases. The CDR3 runs to 14 residues. With 3 bases clipped from V and 6 bases from J, the junction kept 4 bases outside the gene matches. Looked up from germline, CDR1 is DFQATT and CDR2 is SNEGSKA (reference sequence). The CDR3 spells CSARAGTSGNIQYF. CDR3 coding DNA: TGCAGTGCTAGGGCCGGGACTAGCGGAAACATTCAGTACTTC.

Many counts were recorded for this clonotype. DNA of the CDR3: TGTGCCAGCAGCTCAGATATCATCCATAACTATGGCTACACCTTC. This codes for CASSSDIIHNYGYTF. This chain joins TRBV11-2 and TRBJ1-2; D is unresolved. Trimming took off 4 bases at V and 1 base at J, with 13 bases between the two ends. The CDR3 length is 15 residues. Germline loops: CDR1 SGHAT, CDR2 FQNNGV.

V is TRBV12-3 or TRBV12-4 and J is TRBJ1-2; 7 bases are shared with TRBD1. This CDR3 is built from 14 residues. V dropped 6 bases and J dropped 2; count of bases not matched to a gene: 6. CDR3 nucleotide sequence: TGTGCCAGCAGCAAGGGACAGATCAACTATGGCTACACCTTC. Translated: CASSKGQINYGYTF.

The sample holds many counts of this clonotype. V and J are TRBV7-8 and TRBJ1-2; the D is unclear. The CDR3 runs 15 residues. Trimming removed 1 base from V and 0 bases from J, with 9 bases in between. Germline V gene data show CDR1 as SGHVS and CDR2 as FQNEAQ. CDR3 nucleotide sequence: TGTGCCAGCAGCTTAGAGGCAATACCTAACTATGGCTACACCTTC. Translation: CASSLEAIPNYGYTF. Full variable domain (rest looked up from reference TRBV7-8 and TRBJ1-2): GAGVSQSPRYKVAKRGQDVALRCDPISGHVSLFWYQQALGQGPEFLTYFQNEAQLDKSGLPSDRFFAERPEGSVSTLKIQRTQQEDSAVYLCASSLEAIPNYGYTFGSGTRLTVV.

The V gene is TRBV27, the J gene TRBJ2-7; D is possibly TRBD1 (6 bases). In germline, CDR1 is MNHEY, CDR2 SMNVEV (reference sequence). The CDR3 contains 13 residues. The V end lost 4 bases, the J end lost 6 bases, and 13 bases lay between the germline ends. The CDR3 DNA is TGTGCCAGCAGTTCCGACTACAGGGCCGAGCAGTACTTC. It encodes CASSSDYRAEQYF.

The chain combines TRBV5-1 with TRBJ1-4; 7 bases agree with TRBD1. The CDR3 is made up of 14 amino acids. J lost 6 bases, V lost 2 bases, and 4 bases had no gene match. Germline V gene data show CDR1 as SGHRS and CDR2 as YFSETQ. In nucleotides, the CDR3 is TGCGCCAGCAGCTTCAGACAGGGCCATGAAAAACTGTTTTTT. Translation gives CASSFRQGHEKLFF.

Only a few counts were recorded for this clonotype. V gene TRBV20-1 combines with J gene TRBJ2-7, with 7 bases fitting TRBD1. V shed 5 bases, J shed 5 bases, and the junction held 9 bases outside the gene matches. Germline V CDR1 and CDR2: DFQATT, SNEGSKA (reference sequence). The CDR3 totals 13 residues. The CDR3 spells CSASQTGYHEQYF. As DNA, the CDR3 is TGCAGTGCTTCCCAGACAGGGTACCACGAGCAGTACTTC.

The chain employs TRBV19 and TRBJ1-5, with 8 bases matching TRBD1. The V gene's germline CDR1 is LNHDA and CDR2 SQIVND (reference sequence). After removal of 0 bases from V and 5 bases from J, the junction contained 6 bases not matched to a gene. CDR3 size: 16 residues. The CDR3: CASSIDRDRRHQPQHF. The CDR3 DNA reads as TGTGCCAGTAGTATAGATCGGGACAGGCGGCATCAGCCCCAGCATTTT. Variable domain in full (rest from reference TRBV19 and TRBJ1-5): DGGITQSPKYLFRKEGQNVTLSCEQNLNHDAMYWYRQDPGQGLRLIYYSQIVNDFQKGDIAEGYSVSREKKESFPLTVTSAQKNPTAFYLCASSIDRDRRHQPQHFGDGTRLSIL.

This clonotype occurred many times. The chain employs TRBV20-1 and TRBJ2-7; 9 bases map to TRBD2. V lost 0 bases, J lost 1 base, and 1 base stayed unmatched. CDR1 DFQATT and CDR2 SNEGSKA come from the germline V gene (reference sequence). This CDR3 is built from 14 residues. CDR3 DNA: TGCAGTGCTAGAGACGGACTAGCGTCCTACGAGCAGTACTTC. It translates to CSARDGLASYEQYF.

As to this clonotype: A much larger clone differs by one base, so this may be a read error. This sequence joins TRBV28 and TRBJ1-5; D is unclear. The CDR3 has 15 residues. In germline, CDR1 is MDHEN, CDR2 SYDVKM. Here the CDR3 reads CASSSPAGEPQLQHF. CDR3 nucleotide sequence: TGTGCCAGCAGTAGTCCGGCGGGCGAGCCTCAGCTCCAGCATTTT. Filled out from reference TRBV28 and TRBJ1-5, the complete variable domain reads DVKVTQSSRYLVKRTGEKVFLECVQDMDHENMFWYRQDPGLGLRLIYFSYDVKMKEKGDIPEGYSVSREKKERFSLILESASTNQTSMYLCASSSPAGEPQLQHFGDGTRLSIL.

This clonotype occurred many times. V is TRBV11-2 and J is TRBJ2-7; D is possibly TRBD2 (5 bases). Germline CDR1 reads SGHAT; CDR2 reads FQNNGV. The CDR3 runs to 12 residues. V was trimmed by 5 bases and J by 5 bases, leaving 10 bases between them. The DNA for the CDR3 is TGTGCCAGCAGCCGCGACGGGGACGAGCAGTACTTC. It translates to CASSRDGDEQYF.

This clonotype appeared a few times. V and J are TRBV20-1 and TRBJ2-2, with D hard to call. Germline V gives CDR1 DFQATT, CDR2 SNEGSKA (reference sequence). This CDR3 is 14 amino acids long. Trimming took off 5 bases at V and 0 bases at J, with 10 bases between the two ends. The CDR3 sequence: CSAPDNANTGELFF. CDR3 coding DNA: TGCAGTGCTCCAGACAACGCGAACACCGGGGAGCTGTTTTTT.

This clonotype appeared many times. This chain uses TRBV28 with TRBJ2-7; the match to TRBD1 covers 9 bases. J was trimmed by 1 base and V by 6 bases; bases with no gene match: 7. The CDR3 runs 15 residues. The germline V gene encodes CDR1 MDHEN and CDR2 SYDVKM. The CDR3 DNA reads as TGTGCCAGCAGCCGTACCGGGACAGGGTCCTACGAGCAGTACTTC. Residues: CASSRTGTGSYEQYF. Based on the CDR3 plus reference TRBV28 and TRBJ2-7, the full variable domain is DVKVTQSSRYLVKRTGEKVFLECVQDMDHENMFWYRQDPGLGLRLIYFSYDVKMKEKGDIPEGYSVSREKKERFSLILESASTNQTSMYLCASSRTGTGSYEQYFGPGTRLTVT.

The chain links TRBV20-1 to TRBJ1-4; D possibly corresponds to TRBD1 (5 bases). From germline, CDR1 is DFQATT and CDR2 SNEGSKA (reference sequence). V was cut by 5 bases and J by 3 bases, with 10 bases left in between. The CDR3 spans 13 residues. CDR3 sequence reads: CSAYRTSNEKLFF. The CDR3 bases are TGCAGTGCTTACAGGACCTCTAATGAAAAACTGTTTTTT.

This clonotype was seen only a few times. The J gene is TRBJ1-1, the V gene TRBV5-1, with D hard to call. Germline CDR1 is SGHRS and CDR2 is YFSETQ. The CDR3 spans 14 residues. Trimming pared 4 bases from V and 6 bases from J, leaving 16 bases between. For the CDR3, the DNA is TGCGCCAGCAGCACGAAGGGTATTGAGTCTGAAGCTTTCTTT. Translating it yields CASSTKGIESEAFF.